A single sample is the source of the 23 T cell receptor beta chains below, sequenced in a study of early T cells in non-severe SARS-CoV-2 infection. MiXCR was run by TCRdb on the 5' RACE reads, yielding one entry per CDR3 protein. The table includes around 84,000 distinct CDR3 sequences, about 12% detected once. Sequenced input: whole blood. The receptor set was obtained from an adult who was a healthcare worker with PCR-confirmed SARS-CoV-2 infection or an uninfected control (not recorded which).

This clonotype was seen only a few times. This chain links TRBV5-1 with TRBJ2-1; 8 bases match TRBD2. The CDR3 has 14 residues. J gave up 8 bases and V 2 bases, and 6 bases lay outside the gene matches. Germline CDR1 reads SGHRS; CDR2 reads YFSETQ. The CDR3 coding sequence is TGCGCCAGCAGCTTCAGCGGGAGTAATGATGAGCAGTTCTTC. Protein: CASSFSGSNDEQFF.

The table lists this clonotype with a few counts. The rearrangement uses TRBV6-5 and TRBJ2-3; D assignment may be TRBD1 or TRBD2 (5 bases each). From germline, CDR1 is MNHEY and CDR2 SVGAGI. CDR3 length: 12 residues. The germline V and J ends were trimmed by 6 bases and 2 bases, with 6 bases remaining between them. The CDR3 reads CASRGDTDTQYF. The CDR3 DNA sequence: TGTGCCAGCAGGGGGGACACAGATACGCAGTATTTT.

The V call is TRBV7-9, the J call TRBJ1-4, with D perhaps matching TRBD1 (5 bases). CDR3 size: 14 residues. Trimming removed 6 bases from V and 4 bases from J, with 12 bases in between. Germline V gives CDR1 SEHNR, CDR2 FQNEAQ (reference sequence). CDR3 coding DNA: TGTGCCAGCAGGCCCGGGACCATTAATGAAAAACTGTTTTTT. This encodes CASRPGTINEKLFF.

The V and J genes are TRBV12-3 or TRBV12-4 and TRBJ1-3; D is uncertain. The V end lost 8 bases, the J end lost 0 bases, and 17 bases lay between the germline ends. The CDR3 extends over 16 amino acids. In DNA form, the CDR3 reads TGTGCCAGCCCCTCGGAGGGCGTCCTCTCTGGAAACACCATATATTTT. Translated, it gives CASPSEGVLSGNTIYF.

The table lists this clonotype with a few counts. The rearrangement joins TRBV14 to TRBJ2-2, with 9 positions matching TRBD1. The CDR3 is 15 residues long. Trimming removed 4 bases from V and 7 bases from J; junction bases left unmatched: 7. CDR1 and CDR2 from the germline V gene are SGHDN and FVKESK. CDR3 loop: CASSRATGGYGELFF. Written as DNA, the CDR3 is TGTGCCAGCAGCCGTGCAACAGGGGGCTACGGGGAGCTGTTTTTT.

In this sample, this clonotype turned up a few times. One junction end disagrees with the germline gene, perhaps due to a read error. V gene TRBV28 combines with J gene TRBJ2-7; the match to TRBD1 covers 9 bases. This CDR3 region has 11 residues. The V gene's germline CDR1 is MDHEN and CDR2 SYDVKM. This chain's CDR3 is CASSLRDRVHF. CDR3 DNA sequence: TGTGCCAGCAGCCTCCGGGACAGGGTGCACTTC.

This clonotype was counted between two and nine times. This sequence joins TRBV5-6 and TRBJ2-3, with 10 nucleotides matching TRBD1. CDR3 size: 16 residues. Germline V gene sequence: CDR1 SGHDT, CDR2 YYEEEE. With 4 bases clipped from V and 2 bases from J, the junction kept 7 bases outside the gene matches. The DNA for the CDR3 is TGTGCCAGCAGCCGTAGGACAGGGGGATTCACAGATACGCAGTATTTT. It yields the protein CASSRRTGGFTDTQYF.

This clonotype has a count of ten or more. The genes are TRBV20-1 and TRBJ2-5, with TRBD2 matching over 8 bases. Per the germline V gene, CDR1 is DFQATT and CDR2 is SNEGSKA (reference sequence). With 0 bases clipped from V and 1 base from J, the junction kept 7 bases outside the gene matches. CDR3 length equals 16 residues. The DNA for the CDR3 is TGCAGTGCTAGAGATATGCGGGAGGTTTTCCAAGAGACCCAGTACTTC. Translated: CSARDMREVFQETQYF.

There are many counts of this clonotype. The rearrangement uses TRBV29-1 and TRBJ2-2, with D perhaps matching TRBD2 (6 bases). V dropped 6 bases and J dropped 2 bases, with 10 bases sitting between them. CDR1 and CDR2 (germline): SQVTM, ANQGSEA. CDR3 size: 13 residues. The CDR3 DNA reads TGCAGCGTCGCGGGACCTAACACCGGGGAGCTGTTTTTT. Translation gives CSVAGPNTGELFF.

This clonotype showed up many times. This sequence joins TRBV7-2 and TRBJ2-1; D is perhaps TRBD2 (5 bases). The V and J ends lost 5 bases and 9 bases respectively, with 11 bases between them. Germline CDR1 SGHTA, CDR2 FQGNSA. The CDR3 sequence is 12 residues long. The chain's CDR3 is CASSALDVEQFF. DNA for the CDR3: TGTGCCAGCAGCGCACTAGACGTTGAGCAGTTCTTC. Full variable domain (outside the CDR3, taken from reference TRBV7-2 and TRBJ2-1): GAGVSQSPSNKVTEKGKDVELRCDPISGHTALYWYRQSLGQGLEFLIYFQGNSAPDKSGLPSDRFSAERTGGSVSTLTIQRTQQEDSAVYLCASSALDVEQFFGPGTRLTVL.

This clonotype has ten or more counts. The rearrangement uses TRBV11-1 and TRBJ2-3; D might be TRBD1 (5 bases). V gave up 5 bases and J gave up 6 bases, with 15 bases separating them. Per germline, CDR1 SGHAT and CDR2 FQDESV (reference sequence). The CDR3 is 14 amino acids. The CDR3 nucleotides are TGTGCCAGCAGCGAGAGAAGGGGTTTGGATACGCAGTATTTT. Its translation: CASSERRGLDTQYF.

This clonotype was counted only a few times. The chain employs TRBV5-1 and TRBJ2-7; D is uncertain. The CDR3 is 12 amino acids. V lost 0 bases and J lost 3, with 4 bases in between. Germline V gives CDR1 SGHRS, CDR2 YFSETQ. The CDR3 reads CASSLDFYEQYF. CDR3 in DNA: TGCGCCAGCAGCTTGGATTTCTACGAGCAGTACTTC.

Only a few counts were recorded for this clonotype. The chain joins TRBV20-1 to TRBJ2-1; TRBD1 matches at 8 bases. This CDR3 is 16 amino acids long. Germline assignment: CDR1 DFQATT and CDR2 SNEGSKA (reference sequence). Losses at the gene ends were 5 bases for V and 6 bases for J; bases not matched to a gene: 15. Written as DNA, the CDR3 is TGCAGTGCTCGAGGGATCCCGGGACAGGCCCCCAATGAGCAGTTCTTC. This gives the protein CSARGIPGQAPNEQFF.

In this sample, this clonotype turned up many times. V and J are TRBV2 and TRBJ2-1; possible D gene TRBD2, 5 bases. The V and J ends lost 4 bases and 4 bases respectively, with 17 bases between them. Germline assignment: CDR1 SNHLY and CDR2 FYNNEI. The CDR3 spans 16 residues. The CDR3 sequence: CASSAQRAGLYNEQFF. The CDR3, as DNA: TGTGCCAGCAGTGCCCAAAGGGCAGGACTTTACAATGAGCAGTTCTTC.

There are a few counts of this clonotype. CDR3 region: CASSVVGDRLAEQYF. DNA for the CDR3: TGTGCCAGCAGCGTAGTCGGGGACAGGCTGGCCGAGCAGTACTTC. The chain recombines TRBV9 with TRBJ2-7; 8 bases are a match to TRBD1. Germline V gene sequence: CDR1 SGDLS, CDR2 YYNGEE. V was pared by 0 bases and J by 6 bases, with 8 bases of the junction left unmatched. The CDR3 is made up of 15 amino acids.

This clonotype occurred many times. The V gene is TRBV7-6, the J gene TRBJ2-1, with D possibly TRBD2 on 5 matching bases. Germline V lookup: CDR1 SGHVS, CDR2 FNYEAQ. Trimming removed 5 bases from V and 2 bases from J, with 13 bases in between. This CDR3 comprises 15 residues. CDR3 sequence reads: CASSTRAMPYNEQFF. CDR3 sequence (DNA): TGTGCCAGCAGCACTAGGGCGATGCCCTACAATGAGCAGTTCTTC.

This clonotype was observed at least ten times. The rearrangement links TRBV7-6 to TRBJ2-3; 10 bases line up with TRBD1. The CDR3 totals 15 residues. V lost 5 bases to trimming and J lost 2 bases; unmatched junction nucleotides: 4. CDR1 and CDR2 from the germline V gene are SGHVS and FNYEAQ. The CDR3 loop is CASSPTGGYTDTQYF. DNA of the CDR3: TGTGCCAGCAGCCCGACAGGGGGCTACACAGATACGCAGTATTTT. Drawing the rest from reference TRBV7-6 and TRBJ2-3, the complete variable domain is GAGVSQSPRYKVTKRGQDVALRCDPISGHVSLYWYRQALGQGPEFLTYFNYEAQQDKSGLPNDRFSAERPEGSISTLTIQRTEQRDSAMYRCASSPTGGYTDTQYFGPGTRLTVL.

This chain joins TRBV7-6 and TRBJ2-7, with D perhaps matching TRBD1 or TRBD2 (5 bases each). The CDR3 has 14 amino acids. The V end was cut by 5 bases, the J end by 4 bases, with 15 bases between. Germline values: CDR1 SGHVS, CDR2 FNYEAQ. The CDR3: CASSRGRGKYEQYF. For the CDR3, the DNA is TGTGCCAGCAGCCGGGGACGGGGCAAATACGAGCAGTACTTC.

The chain recombines TRBV11-3 with TRBJ1-1, with 7 bases lining up with TRBD1. From germline, CDR1 is SGHNT and CDR2 YENEEA. This CDR3 has 15 residues. J was trimmed by 1 base and V by 4 bases; bases with no gene match: 6. The CDR3 nucleotides read TGTGCCAGCAGCTCCCGACAGGGTAAGAACACTGAAGCTTTCTTT. This sequence encodes CASSSRQGKNTEAFF.

This clonotype was seen repeatedly, ten times or more. The chain carries TRBV11-2 and TRBJ2-5; no clear D. The CDR3 length is 15 residues. Germline CDR1 reads SGHAT; CDR2 reads FQNNGV. V lost 1 base to trimming and J lost 5 bases, with 14 bases between them. CDR3 nucleotides: TGTGCCAGCAGCTTAGCGTCTCGGCAGATGGAGACCCAGTACTTC. It specifies CASSLASRQMETQYF.

This clonotype appeared a few times. The chain uses TRBV9 and TRBJ1-1; maybe TRBD1 (5 bases). Looked up from germline, CDR1 is SGDLS and CDR2 is YYNGEE. The CDR3 contains 15 residues. V lost 0 bases and J 5 bases, leaving 14 bases between the germline ends. The CDR3 sequence: CASSVDPGGGTEAFF. The CDR3 coding sequence is TGTGCCAGCAGCGTAGATCCCGGGGGAGGTACTGAAGCTTTCTTT.

This clonotype turned up a few times. V and J are TRBV20-1 and TRBJ2-3; possible D gene TRBD2, 5 bases. The CDR3 length is 17 residues. Germline loops: CDR1 DFQATT, CDR2 SNEGSKA (reference sequence). V gave up 6 bases and J gave up 4 bases, with 26 bases separating them. The DNA for the CDR3 is TGCAGTGCGCGTCAACCTTACGCGGGCAGGATCGCAGATACGCAGTATTTT. Translating it yields CSARQPYAGRIADTQYF.

This clonotype has just a few counts. V is TRBV18 and J is TRBJ1-1; the D gene is possibly TRBD1 (6 bases). Germline CDR1 reads KGHSH; CDR2 reads LQKENI. The CDR3 length is 15 residues. Trimming left V 4 bases short and J 5 bases short, with 17 bases between. CDR3 loop: CASSRELGAITEAFF. In DNA form, the CDR3 reads TGTGCCAGCTCACGTGAACTGGGGGCGATTACTGAAGCTTTCTTT.